Listed here are 13 T cell receptor beta chains from one sample, sequenced in a study of T-cell reconstitution after alpha-beta-depleted transplantation in children. Preparation of the TCRbeta library used unique molecular identifiers. TCRdb analysed the PCR reads with MiXCR anew, one entry per CDR3 protein. The data contain roughly 300,000 distinct CDR3 sequences, approximately 9.8% of them singletons. The sequencing here drew on PBMCs from the stem cell graft donor, taken from the stem cell graft. Receptors originate from a human donor who donated a stem cell graft to a child with SCID.

There are a few counts of this clonotype. The rearrangement uses TRBV5-1 and TRBJ2-3; TRBD1 or TRBD2 may be the D gene (5 bases each). Trimming left V 1 base short and J 4 bases short, with 13 bases between. The CDR3 has 15 residues. CDR1 is SGHRS and CDR2 is YFSETQ in the germline V gene. CDR3 sequence: CASSLSGATADTQYF. The DNA of the CDR3 is TGCGCCAGCAGCTTGTCCGGGGCAACGGCAGATACGCAGTATTTT.

This chain uses TRBV5-1 with TRBJ2-7, with TRBD1 matching over 8 bases. Germline values: CDR1 SGHRS, CDR2 YFSETQ. The CDR3 runs 15 residues. Germline trimming cut 1 base from V and 2 bases from J; bases unmatched to any gene: 5. The CDR3 spells CASSLYRGTPYEQYF. The CDR3 DNA follows: TGCGCCAGCAGCTTGTACAGGGGGACTCCCTACGAGCAGTACTTC.

This clonotype was picked up a small number of times. The chain employs TRBV6-5 and TRBJ2-1; 9 nucleotides align to TRBD2. V trimming: 2 bases; J trimming: 1 base; junction bases outside the gene matches: 9. The germline V gene encodes CDR1 MNHEY and CDR2 SVGAGI. There are 18 residues in the CDR3. CDR3 bases: TGTGCCAGCAGTTACCCCCGTCTTAGCGGGGGTTCCTACAATGAGCAGTTCTTC. Protein sequence: CASSYPRLSGGSYNEQFF.

There are a few counts of this clonotype. The J gene is TRBJ1-2, the V gene TRBV5-1; maybe TRBD1 (5 bases). CDR1 is SGHRS, CDR2 YFSETQ, per germline. CDR3 size: 12 residues. Trimming took off 2 bases at V and 6 bases at J, with 8 bases between the two ends. The CDR3 region has the DNA TGCGCCAGCAGCTTTAAAGGGGATGGCTACACCTTC. Protein sequence: CASSFKGDGYTF.

This clonotype turned up a few times. The rearrangement uses TRBV5-1 and TRBJ1-1; 8 bases agree with TRBD1. CDR3 length: 16 amino acids. The germline V gene encodes CDR1 SGHRS and CDR2 YFSETQ. Unmatched junction bases numbered 12, after V lost 3 bases and J lost 5 bases. The CDR3 DNA is TGCGCCAGCAGCTACAGGCTAGGACAGGGACAGACTGAAGCTTTCTTT. Amino acids: CASSYRLGQGQTEAFF.

This clonotype came up a few times. The V gene is TRBV5-6, the J gene TRBJ2-1; 11 nucleotides align to TRBD2. Germline CDR1 SGHDT, CDR2 YYEEEE. J was trimmed by 0 bases and V by 6 bases; bases with no gene match: 23. The CDR3 spans 22 residues. CDR3 DNA: TGTGCCAGCAACATGGTTGGTATGAGGGTTCAGACTAGCGGGACCTCCTACAATGAGCAGTTCTTC. Translating gives CASNMVGMRVQTSGTSYNEQFF.

This clonotype was recorded many times. This chain connects TRBV5-1 to TRBJ2-1, with 7 bases aligning to TRBD1. The CDR3 spans 15 residues. The V segment lost 7 bases and the J segment 3 bases; nucleotides outside the gene matches: 10. CDR1 and CDR2 (germline): SGHRS, YFSETQ. DNA for the CDR3: TGCGCCAGCTGCTATGCGGCAGGGGGCTACAATGAGCAGTTCTTC. It specifies CASCYAAGGYNEQFF.

This clonotype has only a few counts. CDR3 in amino acids: CASSLTGAEAEAFF. In nucleotides, the CDR3 is TGTGCCAGCAGCTTAACGGGGGCTGAAGCTGAAGCTTTCTTT. This chain uses TRBV7-3 with TRBJ1-1; D might be TRBD1 (6 bases). This CDR3 spans 14 amino acids. V was clipped by 0 bases and J by 6 bases, with 11 bases between them. Germline V CDR1 and CDR2: SGHTA, FQGTGA.

This clonotype was detected only a few times. CDR3 nucleotide sequence: TGTGCCAGCAGCCGGACAGGGTCAAGTAATGAAAAACTGTTTTTT. It yields the protein CASSRTGSSNEKLFF. The V and J genes are TRBV5-5 and TRBJ1-4, with 8 bases lining up with TRBD1. V gave up 4 bases and J gave up 4 bases; unmatched junction bases: 6. The V gene's germline CDR1 is SGHKS and CDR2 YYEKEE (reference sequence). The CDR3 covers 15 residues.

The chain carries TRBV7-9 and TRBJ2-7; D is possibly TRBD2 (5 bases). The CDR3 is 11 residues long. Germline loops: CDR1 SEHNR, CDR2 FQNEAQ (reference sequence). V dropped 4 bases and J dropped 7 bases, with 8 bases sitting between them. The CDR3 spells CASSSTGEQYF. As DNA, the CDR3 is TGTGCCAGCAGCTCCACGGGAGAGCAGTACTTC.

The gene calls are TRBV4-2 and TRBJ2-1; 9 bases agree with TRBD2. Germline assignment: CDR1 LGHNA and CDR2 YNFKEQ. The CDR3 sequence is 16 residues long. V lost 0 bases and J lost 12; bases outside the gene matches: 12. DNA of the CDR3: TGTGCCAGCAGCCAAGATCTGGGCGGGGGGGCCGACCCGCAGTTCTTC. Encoded protein: CASSQDLGGGADPQFF.

The chain uses TRBV19 and TRBJ2-1; 9 bases map to TRBD2. The V gene's germline CDR1 is LNHDA and CDR2 SQIVND (reference sequence). V gave up 0 bases and J gave up 3 bases; unmatched junction bases: 0. CDR3 length: 15 amino acids. The CDR3 nucleotides are TGTGCCAGTAGTATAGAACTAGCGGGCTACAATGAGCAGTTCTTC. Protein: CASSIELAGYNEQFF.

The chain uses TRBV3-1 and TRBJ2-1, with 10 bases aligning to TRBD1. This CDR3 comprises 15 residues. V lost 11 bases to trimming and J lost 8 bases; unmatched junction nucleotides: 15. Germline loops: CDR1 LGHDT, CDR2 YNNKEL (reference sequence). The CDR3 loop is CACSQAGDRGYEQFF. CDR3 nucleotide sequence: TGTGCCTGCTCCCAAGCGGGGGACAGGGGATATGAGCAGTTCTTC.